This T cell receptor (beta chain) originates from a study of blood T cell repertoires in COVID-19. As for the study in general: Whether acute or convalescent, the COVID-19 samples came from the United States, Italy and Spain. From T cells, B-cell-depleted T cells, or PBMCs came the material, which was cDNA or gDNA.

Original processing methods: Quantification of nucleated cells was approximated via reference gene primer amplification. Data came from immunoSEQ multiplex PCR; TCRdb stores just in-frame clones and leaves some out. V and J calls and clone size are those listed in that table; D and trimming were worked out from the DNA. Of nearly 90,000 clones listed, less than 95% were seen once; the top ten hold 5% to 7%. Seattle participants joined during active infection and were tracked over time. The TCR was taken from a man aged 18 to 35 with COVID-19, enrolled during active disease. The source material was peripheral blood.

CDR3 coding DNA: TGTGCCAGCAGCCAAGACCCGAGTTCATCCCAGTTCTTC. Amino acid sequence: CASSQDPSSSQFF. The rearrangement uses TRBV14 and TRBJ2-1, with D unclear. V lost 0 bases and J lost 13, with 13 bases in between. The CDR3 runs 13 residues. From germline, CDR1 is SGHDN and CDR2 FVKESK.